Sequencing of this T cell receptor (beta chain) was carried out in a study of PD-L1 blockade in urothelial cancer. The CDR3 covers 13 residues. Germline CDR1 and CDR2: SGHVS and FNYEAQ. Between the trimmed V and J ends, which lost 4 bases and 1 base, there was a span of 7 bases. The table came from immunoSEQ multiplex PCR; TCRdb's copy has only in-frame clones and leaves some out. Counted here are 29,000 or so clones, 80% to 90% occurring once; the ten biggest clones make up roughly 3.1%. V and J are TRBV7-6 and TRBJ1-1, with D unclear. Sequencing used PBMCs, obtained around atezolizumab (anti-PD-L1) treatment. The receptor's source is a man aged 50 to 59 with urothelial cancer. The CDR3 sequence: CASSSNSNTEAFF. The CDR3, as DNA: TGTGCCAGCAGCTCGAACTCGAACACTGAAGCTTTCTTT.